A single sample gave rise to the 26 T cell receptor beta chains below, sequenced in a study of CD8+ T cells in alopecia areata. As the sequencing template, cDNA was produced by extracting RNA and reverse transcribing it. The protocol was immunoSEQ multiplex PCR, while the TCRdb copy is restricted to in-frame clones and leaves out a portion. The table lists around 160,000 clones, around 47% of them singletons. The sequenced material came from CD4+ T cells sorted from blood. The receptors here all came from a human donor with alopecia areata.

The rearrangement links TRBV19 to TRBJ1-2; D not resolved. Trimming stripped 6 bases from V and 3 bases from J, with 8 bases between. The germline V gene has CDR1 LNHDA and CDR2 SQIVND (reference sequence). CDR3 length equals 12 residues. CDR3 sequence: CASSRTDYGYTF. The CDR3 DNA follows: TGTGCCAGTAGCCGGACGGACTATGGCTACACCTTC.

The chain has TRBV28 and TRBJ1-1, with D perhaps matching TRBD1 (5 bases). V dropped 4 bases and J dropped 3 bases, with 18 bases sitting between them. The germline V gene has CDR1 MDHEN and CDR2 SYDVKM. This CDR3 is built from 16 residues. The CDR3 here is CASSWVLGDGDTEAFF. CDR3 sequence (DNA): TGTGCCAGCAGTTGGGTGTTGGGGGACGGGGACACTGAAGCTTTCTTT.

V usage is TRBV15 and J usage is TRBJ2-1, with 9 bases that match TRBD2. CDR1 LNHNV and CDR2 YYDKDF come from the germline V gene (reference sequence). CDR3 length: 17 residues. The V gene end was trimmed by 3 bases and the J gene end by 12 bases; junction bases not matched to a gene: 18. Written as DNA, the CDR3 is TGTGCCACCAGCAGCGAATTAGCGGGAGAGGGTCTACATCGGCAGTTCTTC. The encoded protein is CATSSELAGEGLHRQFF.

This clone has only a few counts. CDR3: CASSLHGPNYGYTF. CDR3 coding DNA: TGTGCCAGCAGTTTACACGGGCCTAACTATGGCTACACCTTC. The chain uses TRBV27 and TRBJ1-2; D is uncertain. CDR1 MNHEY and CDR2 SMNVEV come from the germline V gene (reference sequence). V lost 2 bases and J 0 bases, leaving 7 bases between the germline ends. The CDR3 runs to 14 residues.

The chain couples TRBV30 to TRBJ1-1, with D possibly matching TRBD1 (6 bases). The CDR3 has 12 amino acids. Germline assignment: CDR1 GTSNPN and CDR2 SVGIG (reference sequence). The V gene lost 5 bases and the J gene lost 5 bases, with 12 bases spanning the gap. The CDR3 region has the DNA TGTGCCTGGGAACAGGGAGGAACTGAAGCTTTCTTT. It codes for CAWEQGGTEAFF.

Only a few counts were recorded for this clone. The rearrangement links TRBV29-1 to TRBJ2-3; TRBD1 matches 9 bases. The CDR3 has 15 residues. V shed 1 base and J 1 base; nucleotides not matched to a gene: 3. The germline gives CDR1 SQVTM, CDR2 ANQGSEA. CDR3 DNA: TGCAGCGTTGAAGGGGGACAGGGAGGCACAGATACGCAGTATTTT. This sequence encodes CSVEGGQGGTDTQYF.

This chain links TRBV18 with TRBJ1-2; D is undetermined. From germline, CDR1 is KGHSH and CDR2 LQKENI. CDR3 length: 13 amino acids. Trimming took 0 bases from V and 5 from J, leaving 7 bases between them. CDR3 DNA sequence: TGTGCCAGCTCACCACCGTCTCAATATGGCTACACCTTC. Translation gives CASSPPSQYGYTF.

V is TRBV2 and J is TRBJ2-7; 7 bases agree with TRBD1. V was clipped by 4 bases and J by 3 bases; unmatched bases: 0. The CDR3 has 12 residues. Per the germline V gene, CDR1 is SNHLY and CDR2 is FYNNEI. CDR3 sequence reads: CASSGQGYEQYF. The CDR3 DNA reads TGTGCCAGCAGTGGACAGGGCTACGAGCAGTACTTC.

This clone appeared a few times. The chain joins TRBV5-1 to TRBJ1-2; D not resolved. Germline lookup yields CDR1 SGHRS and CDR2 YFSETQ. CDR3 length: 12 residues. Trimming removed 2 bases at V and 8 bases at J, with 10 bases between. This CDR3 is CASSFDGPGYTF. CDR3 coding DNA: TGCGCCAGCAGCTTCGACGGCCCCGGCTACACCTTC.

The CDR3 loop is CSVDIQGAGYEQYF. The CDR3 nucleotides read TGCAGCGTTGATATCCAGGGGGCAGGGTACGAGCAGTACTTC. The chain has TRBV29-1 and TRBJ2-7; TRBD1 aligns across 8 bases. The CDR3 is 14 amino acids. V gave up 3 bases and J gave up 4 bases; unmatched junction bases: 8. The germline CDR1 and CDR2 sequences are SQVTM and ANQGSEA.

This clone was seen a few times. The chain employs TRBV27 and TRBJ2-2; 8 bases match TRBD1. CDR1 and CDR2 from the germline V gene are MNHEY and SMNVEV (reference sequence). The CDR3 consists of 13 residues. V lost 10 bases and J lost 5; bases outside the gene matches: 6. The CDR3 DNA is TGTGCCATCGGGACAGGCGTGACCGGGGAGCTGTTTTTT. Protein sequence: CAIGTGVTGELFF.

This chain uses TRBV30 with TRBJ1-2; 11 nucleotides agree with TRBD1. Germline loops: CDR1 GTSNPN, CDR2 SVGIG (reference sequence). The CDR3 extends over 16 amino acids. Trimming cost V 0 bases and J 1 base; bases outside gene matches: 4. CDR3 in DNA: TGTGCCTGGAGTGTAGGACAGGGGGCCCTTAACTATGGCTACACCTTC. Translated: CAWSVGQGALNYGYTF. Drawing the rest from reference TRBV30 and TRBJ1-2, the complete variable domain is SQTIHQWPATLVQPVGSPLSLECTVEGTSNPNLYWYRQAAGRGLQLLFYSVGIGQISSEVPQNLSASRPQDRQFILSSKKLLLSDSGFYLCAWSVGQGALNYGYTFGSGTRLTVV.

This chain uses TRBV14 with TRBJ1-2, with unresolved D. V was pared by 3 bases and J by 4 bases, with 15 bases between. Germline V lookup: CDR1 SGHDN, CDR2 FVKESK. This CDR3 spans 15 amino acids. CDR3 in DNA: TGTGCCAGCAGCCAGTTTGAAACAGTGCGCTATGGCTACACCTTC. Amino acid sequence: CASSQFETVRYGYTF.

V gene TRBV9 combines with J gene TRBJ2-7; 10 nucleotides agree with TRBD2. Germline CDR1 reads SGDLS; CDR2 reads YYNGEE. J lost 5 bases, V lost 1 base, and 9 bases had no gene match. The CDR3 is made up of 16 amino acids. CDR3 coding DNA: TGTGCCAGCAGCGTAAACCCTAGCGGGAGTAACCACGAGCAGTACTTC. It encodes CASSVNPSGSNHEQYF.

This sequence joins TRBV29-1 and TRBJ2-7, with D hard to call. The germline V and J ends were trimmed by 0 bases and 4 bases, with 4 bases remaining between them. Germline V lookup: CDR1 SQVTM, CDR2 ANQGSEA. This CDR3 has 11 residues. The CDR3 here is CSVEDVYEQYF. Written as DNA, the CDR3 is TGCAGCGTTGAAGACGTTTACGAGCAGTACTTC.

The chain links TRBV28 to TRBJ2-5; TRBD2 aligns across 14 bases. J was trimmed by 7 bases and V by 6 bases; bases with no gene match: 7. The CDR3 is 15 residues long. Germline V lookup: CDR1 MDHEN, CDR2 SYDVKM. CDR3 loop: CASRPGLAGVGTQYF. CDR3 coding DNA: TGTGCCAGCAGGCCGGGACTAGCGGGAGTTGGGACCCAGTACTTC.

V usage is TRBV28 and J usage is TRBJ2-3, with 7 bases that match TRBD1. V trimming: 8 bases; J trimming: 2 bases; junction bases outside the gene matches: 7. Germline V CDR1 and CDR2: MDHEN, SYDVKM. The CDR3 contains 14 residues. The CDR3 region is CASEKGQTTDTQYF. The CDR3 coding sequence is TGTGCCAGCGAAAAGGGACAGACCACAGATACGCAGTATTTT.

This chain uses TRBV2 with TRBJ1-2; 8 nucleotides agree with TRBD1. The CDR3 runs to 13 residues. CDR1 and CDR2 from the germline V gene are SNHLY and FYNNEI. After removal of 7 bases from V and 4 bases from J, the junction contained 5 bases not matched to a gene. The CDR3 DNA reads as TGTGCCAGCAAGGGGACAGGAAGCTATGGCTACACCTTC. This encodes CASKGTGSYGYTF.

Only a few counts were recorded for this clone. This chain connects TRBV30 to TRBJ2-3, with D tentatively TRBD1 or TRBD2 (5 bases each). The V end lost 5 bases, the J end lost 3 bases, and 18 bases lay between the germline ends. The CDR3 has 15 amino acids. CDR1 and CDR2 from the germline V gene are GTSNPN and SVGIG (reference sequence). CDR3 in amino acids: CAWGIGDLRTDTQYF. The CDR3, as DNA: TGTGCCTGGGGAATAGGGGACCTTCGGACAGATACGCAGTATTTT.

This chain links TRBV25-1 with TRBJ2-7; D remains unclear. The germline gives CDR1 MGHDK, CDR2 SYGVNS. V lost 2 bases and J lost 3, with 5 bases in between. This CDR3 spans 12 amino acids. This chain's CDR3 is CASSEVGYEQYF. CDR3 bases: TGTGCCAGCAGTGAAGTGGGCTACGAGCAGTACTTC.

There are a few counts of this clone. This chain connects TRBV29-1 to TRBJ1-2; 11 nucleotides line up with TRBD1. With V trimmed by 0 bases and J by 2 bases, 5 bases remained unmatched. The CDR3 extends over 16 amino acids. Germline loops: CDR1 SQVTM, CDR2 ANQGSEA. CDR3 region: CSVEDLRTGGNYGYTF. CDR3 coding DNA: TGCAGCGTTGAAGATCTCAGGACAGGGGGCAACTATGGCTACACCTTC.

This clone was detected a few times. V and J are TRBV6-1 and TRBJ2-3, with TRBD1 identical over 7 bases. The CDR3 totals 13 residues. The germline CDR1 and CDR2 sequences are MNHNS and SASEGT. V was clipped by 4 bases and J by 6 bases; unmatched bases: 4. CDR3 region: CASSVQGSDTQYF. The CDR3 nucleotides are TGTGCCAGCAGTGTACAGGGGTCGGATACGCAGTATTTT.

This clone was observed a handful of times. The chain recombines TRBV7-9 with TRBJ2-5; 7 nucleotides match TRBD1. CDR1 and CDR2 (germline): SEHNR, FQNEAQ (reference sequence). V lost 5 bases to trimming and J lost 5 bases; unmatched junction nucleotides: 5. CDR3 length: 13 amino acids. The CDR3 sequence: CASSPRQGETQYF. CDR3 coding DNA: TGTGCCAGCAGCCCCCGACAGGGTGAGACCCAGTACTTC.

This clone was detected only a few times. The chain uses TRBV7-2 and TRBJ1-1; the match to TRBD1 covers 8 bases. After removal of 5 bases from V and 8 bases from J, the junction contained 4 bases not matched to a gene. This CDR3 is 12 amino acids long. Per germline, CDR1 SGHTA and CDR2 FQGNSA. The CDR3 nucleotides are TGTGCCAGCAGCCGTTACAGGGGGGAAGCTTTCTTT. It codes for CASSRYRGEAFF. The full variable domain, in which reference TRBV7-2 and TRBJ1-1 provide the parts outside the CDR3, is GAGVSQSPSNKVTEKGKDVELRCDPISGHTALYWYRQSLGQGLEFLIYFQGNSAPDKSGLPSDRFSAERTGGSVSTLTIQRTQQEDSAVYLCASSRYRGEAFFGQGTRLTVV.

CDR3 residues: CASKRAWNEKLFF. DNA for the CDR3: TGTGCCAGCAAGCGGGCGTGGAATGAAAAACTGTTTTTT. V gene TRBV6-6 combines with J gene TRBJ1-4; D remains unclear. This CDR3 is 13 amino acids long. The germline CDR1 and CDR2 sequences are MNHNY and SVGAGI (reference sequence). With 7 bases removed from V and 5 bases from J, the gap between germline ends came to 11 bases.

The chain carries TRBV7-8 and TRBJ1-1; D not resolved. V was shortened by 4 bases and J by 8 bases, with 11 bases between the two germline ends. Germline V gene data show CDR1 as SGHVS and CDR2 as FQNEAQ. The CDR3 spans 12 residues. The CDR3 is CASSYRWYEAFF. Here the CDR3 DNA reads TGTGCCAGCAGCTACCGGTGGTACGAAGCTTTCTTT.